This T cell receptor (beta chain) is drawn from a study of T cell changes during pregnancy in multiple sclerosis. The germline V gene has CDR1 MRHNA and CDR2 SNTAGT. Trimming took 0 bases from V and 1 from J; bases not matched to a gene: 8. The CDR3 has 17 residues. The table came from immunoSEQ multiplex PCR; TCRdb's copy has only in-frame clones and leaves some out. The sample gives under 50,000 clones, 90% to 95% of which show up once; 4% to 5.5% is in the top ten. The TCR originated in a female donor with multiple sclerosis, enrolled in a pregnancy study. The rearrangement uses TRBV6-4 and TRBJ1-1; 7 positions agree with TRBD1. The source was CD8+ T cells from peripheral blood mononuclear cells, collected in the first trimester of pregnancy. This CDR3 reads CASSDSRDSVSNTEAFF. The CDR3 coding sequence is TGTGCCAGCAGTGACTCCCGGGACAGCGTTTCGAACACTGAAGCTTTCTTT.